This passage covers 25 T cell receptor beta chains from one sample sequenced in a study of cytomegalovirus exposure and HLA in healthy donors. Both 60 Vbeta primers and 13 Jbeta primers went into the PCR. TCRdb keeps only in-frame clones here, not all; method: immunoSEQ multiplex PCR. There are 52,000 or so clones in the sample; about three quarters occur only once, and 2.5% to 3% lies in the top ten. The sequenced material came from PBMCs. The receptors come from a woman between 40 and 55 years old in good health and CMV-seropositive.

Of note for this clone: This CDR3 is also generated by other DNA sequences in the sample. The chain has TRBV7-8 and TRBJ1-5; 7 nucleotides agree with TRBD1. V dropped 4 bases and J dropped 2; count of bases not matched to a gene: 2. CDR3 size: 14 residues. Germline assignment: CDR1 SGHVS and CDR2 FQNEAQ. The CDR3 coding sequence is TGTGCCAGCAGCTCCGGACAGGGCAATCAGCCCCAGCATTTT. As protein: CASSSGQGNQPQHF. Full variable domain (missing parts from reference TRBV7-8 and TRBJ1-5): GAGVSQSPRYKVAKRGQDVALRCDPISGHVSLFWYQQALGQGPEFLTYFQNEAQLDKSGLPSDRFFAERPEGSVSTLKIQRTQQEDSAVYLCASSSGQGNQPQHFGDGTRLSIL.

The chain is built from TRBV7-2 and TRBJ1-2; 8 bases fit TRBD1. From germline, CDR1 is SGHTA and CDR2 FQGNSA. V was clipped by 3 bases and J by 5 bases; unmatched bases: 8. The CDR3 is 15 amino acids. CDR3 sequence: CASSFDRGPQYGYTF. CDR3 in DNA: TGTGCCAGCAGCTTCGACAGGGGCCCACAATATGGCTACACCTTC.

This clone was seen only once. The chain links TRBV11-2 to TRBJ2-3; 8 bases agree with TRBD2. CDR1 and CDR2 (germline): SGHAT, FQNNGV. V trimming: 5 bases; J trimming: 4 bases; junction bases outside the gene matches: 8. The CDR3 length is 15 residues. CDR3 sequence reads: CASSPAGGRADTQYF. The CDR3 DNA follows: TGTGCCAGCAGCCCGGCGGGGGGAAGGGCAGATACGCAGTATTTT.

This chain links TRBV7-2 with TRBJ2-7, with 7 bases fitting TRBD1. The CDR3 is made up of 15 amino acids. Trimming removed 5 bases from V and 0 bases from J; junction bases left unmatched: 7. Per germline, CDR1 SGHTA and CDR2 FQGNSA. CDR3 amino acids: CASSPGQAYSYEQYF. CDR3 DNA sequence: TGTGCCAGCAGCCCTGGACAGGCTTACTCCTACGAGCAGTACTTC.

This clone was observed a few times. The DNA of the CDR3 is TGCGCCAGCAGTGAGCCGGGGGGCGGCACTGAAGCTTTCTTT. It translates to CASSEPGGGTEAFF. The chain has TRBV10-2 and TRBJ1-1; D possibly corresponds to TRBD1 (6 bases). Germline V gives CDR1 WSHSY, CDR2 SAAADI. This CDR3 has 14 amino acids. Trimming removed 2 bases from V and 4 bases from J, with 11 bases in between.

This chain uses TRBV30 with TRBJ2-2; no clear D gene. CDR1 is GTSNPN, CDR2 SVGIG, per germline (reference sequence). Trimming cost V 3 bases and J 3 bases, with 11 bases left between them. CDR3 length: 14 amino acids. CDR3 bases: TGTGCCTGGAGGATTCCCGGAGACACCGGGGAGCTGTTTTTT. Its protein product is CAWRIPGDTGELFF.

The chain has TRBV28 and TRBJ1-2; no firm D call. Trimming took off 6 bases at V and 2 bases at J, with 16 bases between the two ends. The CDR3 is 15 residues long. The germline gives CDR1 MDHEN, CDR2 SYDVKM. The CDR3 DNA reads as TGTGCCAGCAGAGTATCCGGGAGCGAAAACTATGGCTACACCTTC. Protein product: CASRVSGSENYGYTF.

In nucleotides, the CDR3 is TGTGCCAGTAGTAACAGGGTCAATCAGCCCCAGCATTTT. Protein sequence: CASSNRVNQPQHF. The V gene is TRBV19, the J gene TRBJ1-5; possible D gene TRBD1, 6 bases. From germline, CDR1 is LNHDA and CDR2 SQIVND (reference sequence). Trimming cost V 4 bases and J 3 bases, with 7 bases left between them. The CDR3 is 13 residues long. Full variable domain (remainder filled in from reference TRBV19 and TRBJ1-5): DGGITQSPKYLFRKEGQNVTLSCEQNLNHDAMYWYRQDPGQGLRLIYYSQIVNDFQKGDIAEGYSVSREKKESFPLTVTSAQKNPTAFYLCASSNRVNQPQHFGDGTRLSIL.

This chain joins TRBV29-1 and TRBJ1-1; D is unclear. V was cut by 7 bases and J by 4 bases, with 10 bases left in between. The CDR3 is 11 residues long. CDR1 is SQVTM and CDR2 is ANQGSEA in the germline V gene. The CDR3 DNA is TGCAGCGCCGGTTCGGGCACTGAAGCTTTCTTT. It codes for CSAGSGTEAFF.

The sample holds a few counts of this clone. This sequence joins TRBV4-1 and TRBJ1-5; D is unclear. This CDR3 spans 15 amino acids. V shed 0 bases and J shed 5 bases, with 11 bases lying between them. Germline V lookup: CDR1 MGHRA, CDR2 YSYEKL. In nucleotides, the CDR3 is TGCGCCAGCAGCCAAGACGGGGTCCTCGATCAGCCCCAGCATTTT. It is translated as CASSQDGVLDQPQHF.

V usage is TRBV27 and J usage is TRBJ1-5; D unresolved. V was pared by 4 bases and J by 7 bases, with 14 bases between. Germline CDR1 is MNHEY and CDR2 is SMNVEV (reference sequence). CDR3 size: 14 residues. CDR3 residues: CASSSPSTNQPQHF. DNA of the CDR3: TGTGCCAGCAGTTCCCCATCCACAAACCAGCCCCAGCATTTT.

This clone has a single count. This chain connects TRBV18 to TRBJ2-1; TRBD2 might be the D (6 bases). The V gene's germline CDR1 is KGHSH and CDR2 LQKENI. V lost 6 bases and J lost 8, with 17 bases in between. The CDR3 extends over 14 amino acids. The CDR3 DNA reads TGTGCCAGCTCTCTGATAGCGGTGGACGATGAGCAGTTCTTC. Amino acid sequence: CASSLIAVDDEQFF.

This rearrangement joins TRBV2 to TRBJ1-1; 8 bases map to TRBD1. Germline loops: CDR1 SNHLY, CDR2 FYNNEI. V shed 6 bases, J shed 1 base, and the junction held 1 base outside the gene matches. CDR3 size: 13 residues. The CDR3 loop is CASRGTGNTEAFF. The CDR3 coding sequence is TGTGCCAGCAGGGGGACAGGGAACACTGAAGCTTTCTTT. Full variable domain (outside the CDR3, taken from reference TRBV2 and TRBJ1-1): EPEVTQTPSHQVTQMGQEVILRCVPISNHLYFYWYRQILGQKVEFLVSFYNNEISEKSEIFDDQFSVERPDGSNFTLKIRSTKLEDSAMYFCASRGTGNTEAFFGQGTRLTVV.

This clone was observed a handful of times. The chain has TRBV5-6 and TRBJ1-1; 11 nucleotides agree with TRBD1. The J segment lost 11 bases and the V segment lost 4 bases, leaving 7 bases of the junction unmatched. Germline CDR1 is SGHDT and CDR2 is YYEEEE. CDR3 length: 13 residues. In DNA, the CDR3 is TGTGCCAGCAGCCCCGGACAGGGGGCAGTGGCTTTCTTT. Translation gives CASSPGQGAVAFF.

This clone was seen a handful of times. CDR3 nucleotide sequence: TGCGCCAGCAATAGTCTTAGCGACAACGAGCAGTACTTC. Protein product: CASNSLSDNEQYF. This chain links TRBV5-1 with TRBJ2-7, with D possibly matching TRBD2 (5 bases). Germline V lookup: CDR1 SGHRS, CDR2 YFSETQ. CDR3 length: 13 residues. V dropped 6 bases and J dropped 5 bases, with 15 bases sitting between them.

V is TRBV7-2 and J is TRBJ2-1; possibly TRBD1 for D (5 bases). This CDR3 contains 13 residues. V gave up 5 bases and J gave up 7 bases, with 12 bases separating them. CDR1 is SGHTA and CDR2 is FQGNSA in the germline V gene. This chain's CDR3 is CASSRGRANEQFF. As DNA, the CDR3 is TGTGCCAGCAGCCGAGGCAGGGCTAATGAGCAGTTCTTC. The full variable domain, with the rest looked up from reference TRBV7-2 and TRBJ2-1, is GAGVSQSPSNKVTEKGKDVELRCDPISGHTALYWYRQSLGQGLEFLIYFQGNSAPDKSGLPSDRFSAERTGGSVSTLTIQRTQQEDSAVYLCASSRGRANEQFFGPGTRLTVL.

This chain connects TRBV7-8 to TRBJ1-6; 7 nucleotides match TRBD1. From germline, CDR1 is SGHVS and CDR2 FQNEAQ. Losses at the gene ends were 2 bases for V and 9 bases for J; bases not matched to a gene: 7. This CDR3 spans 15 amino acids. The CDR3 DNA is TGTGCCAGCAGCTTACGACAGGGTTATGGTTCACCCCTCCACTTT. It codes for CASSLRQGYGSPLHF.

The chain carries TRBV18 and TRBJ1-2, with 8 bases fitting TRBD1. CDR3 length: 16 amino acids. Germline V gene data show CDR1 as KGHSH and CDR2 as LQKENI. J lost 2 bases, V lost 3 bases, and 8 bases had no gene match. CDR3 in DNA: TGTGCCAGCTCACCTTCTACCGGGACAGGAAACTATGGCTACACCTTC. Its translation is CASSPSTGTGNYGYTF. The variable domain in full, completed from reference TRBV18 and TRBJ1-2, reads NAGVMQNPRHLVRRRGQEARLRCSPMKGHSHVYWYRQLPEEGLKFMVYLQKENIIDESGMPKERFSAEFPKEGPSILRIQQVVRGDSAAYFCASSPSTGTGNYGYTFGSGTRLTVV.

The chain combines TRBV6-5 with TRBJ2-2; 7 bases agree with TRBD1. V was clipped by 6 bases and J by 3 bases; unmatched bases: 7. Germline loops: CDR1 MNHEY, CDR2 SVGAGI. This CDR3 is 15 amino acids long. The CDR3 loop is CASRTQGSDTGELFF. CDR3 bases: TGTGCCAGCAGAACACAGGGGTCGGACACCGGGGAGCTGTTTTTT.

The V gene is TRBV7-9, the J gene TRBJ1-5; tentatively, D is TRBD1 (5 bases). This CDR3 is 13 amino acids long. Trimming stripped 6 bases from V and 4 bases from J, with 10 bases between. Germline V gene lookup returns CDR1 SEHNR and CDR2 FQNEAQ (reference sequence). The CDR3 DNA is TGTGCCAGCAGTGGGGCGGGGAATCAGCCCCAGCATTTT. Its protein product is CASSGAGNQPQHF.

This clone was detected only a few times. The rearrangement joins TRBV19 to TRBJ1-2, with 9 bases fitting TRBD1. V was clipped by 9 bases and J by 1 base; unmatched bases: 12. This CDR3 region has 16 residues. Germline lookup yields CDR1 LNHDA and CDR2 SQIVND (reference sequence). In DNA, the CDR3 is TGTGCCAGCCTCATCCGGGACAGGGAGAATAACTATGGCTACACCTTC. This encodes CASLIRDRENNYGYTF.

The chain uses TRBV30 and TRBJ1-1; no reliable D call. Trimming pared 4 bases from V and 5 bases from J, leaving 14 bases between. The CDR3 has 13 amino acids. Per the germline V gene, CDR1 is GTSNPN and CDR2 is SVGIG (reference sequence). The CDR3 protein is CAWKGGYGTEAFF. In DNA form, the CDR3 reads TGTGCCTGGAAAGGAGGGTATGGGACTGAAGCTTTCTTT.

The count of this clone is one. The chain combines TRBV2 with TRBJ1-5; no reliable D call. Trimming left V 5 bases short and J 3 bases short, with 11 bases between. The CDR3 covers 14 residues. Per germline, CDR1 SNHLY and CDR2 FYNNEI. CDR3 sequence reads: CASSPGQTNQPQHF. The DNA for the CDR3 is TGTGCCAGCAGTCCTGGGCAGACCAATCAGCCCCAGCATTTT.

The chain combines TRBV6-5 with TRBJ1-5; 9 nucleotides agree with TRBD1. With 6 bases clipped from V and 6 bases from J, the junction kept 3 bases outside the gene matches. The CDR3 is 13 residues long. CDR1 and CDR2 from the germline V gene are MNHEY and SVGAGI. Written as DNA, the CDR3 is TGTGCCAGCAGCGGACAGGGGCTTCAGCCCCAGCATTTT. Protein product: CASSGQGLQPQHF.

This rearrangement joins TRBV6-1 to TRBJ1-2; 8 bases map to TRBD1. The CDR3 is 15 residues long. From germline, CDR1 is MNHNS and CDR2 SASEGT. V shed 6 bases and J 0 bases; nucleotides not matched to a gene: 6. The CDR3 sequence: CASSPGGRSNYGYTF. The DNA of the CDR3 is TGTGCCAGCAGCCCAGGGGGCAGATCTAACTATGGCTACACCTTC.